Presented here are 28 T cell receptor beta chains from one specimen sequenced in a study of T-cell reconstitution after alpha-beta-depleted transplantation in children. The authors prepared the TCRbeta library with unique molecular identifiers. TCRdb analysed the PCR reads with MiXCR anew, one entry per CDR3 protein. Of 490,000 or so distinct CDR3 sequences in the sample, 9.5% to 15% were seen once. The source was PBMCs from the stem cell graft donor, collected from the stem cell graft. The receptors originated from a human donor who donated a stem cell graft to a child with combined immunodeficiency.

This rearrangement joins TRBV5-1 to TRBJ2-1; D is undetermined. CDR3 size: 12 residues. CDR1 and CDR2 from the germline V gene are SGHRS and YFSETQ. The V end was cut by 0 bases, the J end by 10 bases, with 8 bases between. The DNA for the CDR3 is TGCGCCAGCAGCTTGGAAATAAGGGAGCAGTTCTTC. This translates into CASSLEIREQFF.

The gene calls are TRBV6-5 and TRBJ2-3, with a possible D match to TRBD1 (5 bases). The CDR3 runs to 15 residues. From germline, CDR1 is MNHEY and CDR2 SVGAGI. Trimming removed 2 bases from V and 0 bases from J, with 9 bases in between. CDR3 residues: CASSYQGTSTDTQYF. As DNA, the CDR3 is TGTGCCAGCAGTTACCAGGGAACAAGCACAGATACGCAGTATTTT.

The chain uses TRBV12-3 or TRBV12-4 and TRBJ1-6, with TRBD1 identical over 10 bases. V was clipped by 3 bases and J by 8 bases; unmatched bases: 7. This CDR3 region has 16 residues. The CDR3 is CASSFDDGTGDSPLHF. The CDR3, as DNA: TGTGCCAGCAGTTTTGATGATGGGACAGGGGATTCACCCCTCCACTTT.

This clonotype was recorded a few times. The V call is TRBV11-3, the J call TRBJ2-2; the D is unclear. The CDR3 runs 13 residues. Between the trimmed V and J ends, which lost 3 bases and 7 bases, there was a span of 9 bases. Germline loops: CDR1 SGHNT, CDR2 YENEEA. The CDR3 nucleotides are TGTGCCAGCAGCTTTTACTCTGGCGGGGAGCTGTTTTTT. Translated, it gives CASSFYSGGELFF.

The chain employs TRBV7-2 and TRBJ2-5; D is unresolved. Germline V gene sequence: CDR1 SGHTA, CDR2 FQGNSA. This CDR3 is 12 amino acids long. The V gene lost 4 bases and the J gene lost 7 bases, with 10 bases spanning the gap. The CDR3 DNA follows: TGTGCCAGCAGCTCAGAGCACGGGACCCAGTACTTC. Its protein is CASSSEHGTQYF.

In its sample, this clonotype was seen a few times. In DNA, the CDR3 is TGTGCCGGAGCAAGGGGTCGTTCAAGCAGCTACGAGCAGTACTTC. Protein: CAGARGRSSSYEQYF. This rearrangement joins TRBV30 to TRBJ2-7; D perhaps matches TRBD1 (5 bases). Trimming left V 8 bases short and J 3 bases short, with 23 bases between. CDR1 and CDR2 from the germline V gene are GTSNPN and SVGIG (reference sequence). This CDR3 contains 15 residues.

The chain recombines TRBV12-3 or TRBV12-4 with TRBJ1-1; 8 bases align to TRBD1. This CDR3 has 14 residues. V lost 5 bases, J lost 10 bases, and 12 bases stayed unmatched. CDR3: CASSPQLDRGVAFF. The CDR3 nucleotides read TGTGCCAGCAGTCCACAATTAGACAGGGGTGTAGCTTTCTTT.

This clonotype was found many times. V and J are TRBV7-3 and TRBJ2-4; TRBD1 is a possible D gene (6 bases). With 4 bases removed from V and 3 bases from J, the gap between germline ends came to 7 bases. Germline CDR1 and CDR2: SGHTA and FQGTGA. This CDR3 region has 13 residues. Here the CDR3 DNA reads TGTGCCAGCAGCTCGGACAGCAAAAACATTCAGTACTTC. This sequence encodes CASSSDSKNIQYF.

The chain carries TRBV28 and TRBJ2-3, with D unclear. Germline V CDR1 and CDR2: MDHEN, SYDVKM. V was cut by 2 bases and J by 3 bases, with 9 bases left in between. The CDR3 is 14 residues long. The DNA for the CDR3 is TGTGCCAGCAGTTTACCGGACCGAACAGATACGCAGTATTTT. It yields the protein CASSLPDRTDTQYF.

This clonotype was observed a handful of times. The DNA of the CDR3 is TGTGCCAGCAGCCGGGACAGCAACACTGAAGCTTTCTTT. It encodes CASSRDSNTEAFF. The V gene is TRBV3-1, the J gene TRBJ1-1; 7 nucleotides line up with TRBD1. CDR3 size: 13 residues. Germline-derived CDR1 and CDR2 are LGHDT and YNNKEL (reference sequence). V shed 4 bases, J shed 2 bases, and the junction held 1 base outside the gene matches.

The J gene is TRBJ2-1, the V gene TRBV12-3 or TRBV12-4; 11 nucleotides align to TRBD2. With 5 bases clipped from V and 7 bases from J, the junction kept 7 bases outside the gene matches. This CDR3 is 15 amino acids long. CDR3 residues: CASSLTSGASNEQFF. CDR3 DNA sequence: TGTGCCAGCAGTCTGACTAGCGGGGCCTCAAATGAGCAGTTCTTC.

There are a few counts of this clonotype. The chain couples TRBV7-2 to TRBJ1-5; unclear D gene. This CDR3 is built from 14 residues. Germline values: CDR1 SGHTA, CDR2 FQGNSA. Trimming shortened V by 3 bases and J by 0 bases, and 6 bases separated the two germline ends. The CDR3, as DNA: TGTGCCAGCAGCTTTCAGGTTAGCAATCAGCCCCAGCATTTT. This gives the protein CASSFQVSNQPQHF.

This clonotype was observed at least ten times. This sequence joins TRBV7-9 and TRBJ2-1; 12 nucleotides agree with TRBD2. V trimming: 5 bases; J trimming: 7 bases; junction bases outside the gene matches: 6. The germline V gene encodes CDR1 SEHNR and CDR2 FQNEAQ (reference sequence). This CDR3 is built from 15 residues. CDR3: CASSPLAGGPNEQFF. The CDR3 coding sequence is TGTGCCAGCAGCCCCCTAGCGGGAGGGCCGAATGAGCAGTTCTTC.

Worth noting for this clonotype: Here the CDR3 omits its conserved ending phenylalanine or tryptophan, so a read error is the likely source. Because the CDR3's place on the DNA is in doubt, the DNA is left out and the CDR3 is given as listed by TCRdb. The V and J genes are TRBV7-9 and TRBJ2-3; whether TRBD2, the table's D call, matches the DNA was not checked. The CDR3 is made up of 8 amino acids, end residues included. Germline CDR1 is SEHNR and CDR2 is FQNEAQ (reference sequence). The CDR3 reads CASSLEVL.

A note on this clonotype: This may stem from a read error, because a much larger clone lies one nucleotide away. This chain uses TRBV6-1 with TRBJ2-7, with no clear D. This CDR3 is 11 amino acids long. Trimming left V 2 bases short and J 6 bases short, with 5 bases between. The germline gives CDR1 MNHNS, CDR2 SASEGT. CDR3 protein: CASSELCEQYF. The CDR3 bases are TGTGCCAGCAGTGAATTGTGCGAGCAGTACTTC.

This clonotype was detected ten times or more. The CDR3, as DNA: TGTGCCAGCAGCGTAGGGGGGCAGGATGAGGAGACCCAGTACTTC. It translates to CASSVGGQDEETQYF. The chain employs TRBV9 and TRBJ2-5, with D perhaps matching TRBD1 (6 bases). The CDR3 extends over 15 amino acids. CDR1 is SGDLS and CDR2 is YYNGEE in the germline V gene. Trimming shortened V by 0 bases and J by 5 bases, and 14 bases separated the two germline ends.

In this sample, this clonotype turned up many times. The chain joins TRBV4-2 to TRBJ2-2; D gene unclear. This CDR3 has 15 amino acids. V was cut by 2 bases and J by 0 bases, with 7 bases left in between. Germline-derived CDR1 and CDR2 are LGHNA and YNFKEQ. The CDR3 DNA reads as TGTGCCAGCAGCCAATACAGATCGAACACCGGGGAGCTGTTTTTT. Its protein product is CASSQYRSNTGELFF.

The rearrangement joins TRBV6-1 to TRBJ2-1; unclear D gene. V was clipped by 1 base and J by 1 base, with 11 bases between them. The CDR3 has 16 residues. Germline V CDR1 and CDR2: MNHNS, SASEGT. The CDR3 spells CASSEVVRVSYNEQFF. CDR3 coding DNA: TGTGCCAGCAGTGAAGTTGTAAGGGTTTCCTACAATGAGCAGTTCTTC.

This chain connects TRBV6-1 to TRBJ2-3; D possibly corresponds to TRBD2 (5 bases). Per germline, CDR1 MNHNS and CDR2 SASEGT. The germline V and J ends were trimmed by 6 bases and 14 bases, with 30 bases remaining between them. The length of the CDR3 is 16 residues. In DNA form, the CDR3 reads TGTGCCAGCAGGAGGGAGACACGAACTCTGCCCCTACGCATGTATTTT. Its translation: CASRRETRTLPLRMYF.

In the case of this clonotype: This may arise from a read error, as a much more abundant clone is one base away. This chain uses TRBV6-1 with TRBJ2-7, with a weak D call TRBD2 (7 bases). The germline CDR1 and CDR2 sequences are MNHNS and SASEGT. This CDR3 comprises 15 residues. The CDR3 bases are TGTGCCAGCAGGGAAGGGGGGGACCAAGCAAACGAGCAGTACTTC. It translates to CASREGGDQANEQYF.

This chain links TRBV11-2 with TRBJ2-6; 9 positions agree with TRBD1. Germline lookup yields CDR1 SGHAT and CDR2 FQNNGV. V dropped 3 bases and J dropped 4; count of bases not matched to a gene: 13. This CDR3 has 19 amino acids. This chain's CDR3 is CASSLGRGQGTPGANVLTF. CDR3 DNA: TGTGCCAGCAGCTTGGGGAGGGGACAGGGCACTCCCGGGGCCAACGTCCTGACTTTC.

The J gene is TRBJ1-5, the V gene TRBV6-2 or TRBV6-3; D call uncertain. Germline CDR1 MNHEY, CDR2 SVGEGT. The CDR3 covers 17 residues. Deletions cut 0 bases from V and 3 bases from J, with 15 bases between. CDR3 region: CASSYSDMAVFNQPQHF. As DNA, the CDR3 is TGTGCCAGCAGTTACTCTGATATGGCAGTTTTCAATCAGCCCCAGCATTTT.

This clonotype was recorded many times. The chain recombines TRBV7-2 with TRBJ1-1; D is ambiguous. CDR3 length: 13 residues. Germline V gene data show CDR1 as SGHTA and CDR2 as FQGNSA. Trimming stripped 1 base from V and 7 bases from J, with 10 bases between. The CDR3 bases are TGTGCCAGCAGCTTAGTTGGAGGTGTTGAAGCTTTCTTT. It encodes CASSLVGGVEAFF.

This clonotype was recorded at least ten times. V and J are TRBV24-1 and TRBJ2-2; 9 nucleotides line up with TRBD2. With V trimmed by 3 bases and J by 3 bases, 7 bases remained unmatched. The CDR3 sequence is 17 residues long. Germline V gives CDR1 KGHDR, CDR2 SFDVKD. The CDR3 reads CATSDLRLADDTGELFF. In nucleotides, the CDR3 is TGTGCCACCAGTGATCTCAGACTAGCGGATGACACCGGGGAGCTGTTTTTT.

In this sample, this clonotype turned up a few times. This CDR3 reads CASSDRDALKYEQFF. CDR3 DNA sequence: TGTGCCAGCAGCGACCGGGACGCCCTCAAATATGAGCAGTTCTTC. This chain uses TRBV7-2 with TRBJ2-1; D may be TRBD1 or TRBD2 (5 bases each). Germline V gene data show CDR1 as SGHTA and CDR2 as FQGNSA. CDR3 length: 15 residues. With 5 bases removed from V and 8 bases from J, the gap between germline ends came to 19 bases.

V and J are TRBV29-1 and TRBJ2-7, with 8 bases identical to TRBD1. Germline V CDR1 and CDR2: SQVTM, ANQGSEA. Germline trimming cut 3 bases from V and 3 bases from J; bases unmatched to any gene: 4. The CDR3 has 13 amino acids. The CDR3, as DNA: TGCAGCGTTGATTCCACAGGGGGCTACGAGCAGTACTTC. Encoded protein: CSVDSTGGYEQYF.

CDR3 nucleotides: TGTGCCAGCTCACCGCCAGACAGGGTTGAGACCGGGGAGCTGTTTTTT. Translation: CASSPPDRVETGELFF. J is TRBJ2-2 and V is TRBV18; TRBD1 matches at 7 bases. CDR3 length: 16 amino acids. The V gene's germline CDR1 is KGHSH and CDR2 LQKENI. J was trimmed by 5 bases and V by 3 bases; bases with no gene match: 9. The full variable domain, with the rest looked up from reference TRBV18 and TRBJ2-2, is NAGVMQNPRHLVRRRGQEARLRCSPMKGHSHVYWYRQLPEEGLKFMVYLQKENIIDESGMPKERFSAEFPKEGPSILRIQQVVRGDSAAYFCASSPPDRVETGELFFGEGSRLTVL.

The chain uses TRBV5-1 and TRBJ1-4; perhaps TRBD1 as D (5 bases). Germline V CDR1 and CDR2: SGHRS, YFSETQ. The length of the CDR3 is 16 residues. Trimming took off 0 bases at V and 7 bases at J, with 16 bases between the two ends. This CDR3 reads CASSLGGEIRIEKLFF. CDR3 nucleotide sequence: TGCGCCAGCAGCTTGGGGGGGGAGATTCGGATTGAAAAACTGTTTTTT.